These 27 T cell receptor beta chains were sequenced from one sample in a study of beta chain features in type 1 diabetes. Findings and caveats of the study: Moderate but significant shortening of TCRB CDR3s was recorded in all four CD4+ subsets from Type 1 diabetes patients.

What was sequenced were expressed TCRB transcripts, since all of the isolated RNA had been reverse transcribed. Sequenced by immunoSEQ multiplex PCR; TCRdb stores in-frame clones only, minus some. Among more than 55,000 clones listed, under 60% were seen once. These receptors have no known antigen. The sequenced sample consisted of Tregs from blood. Receptors originate from a woman aged 40 to 50 with type 1 diabetes.

This chain uses TRBV28 with TRBJ2-5; unclear D gene. V shed 8 bases and J shed 5 bases, with 6 bases lying between them. Germline values: CDR1 MDHEN, CDR2 SYDVKM. The CDR3 spans 10 residues. The CDR3 region has the DNA TGTGCCAGCTTGAGGGAGACCCAGTACTTC. The encoded protein is CASLRETQYF.

This chain connects TRBV28 to TRBJ1-3, with D uncertain. Per the germline V gene, CDR1 is MDHEN and CDR2 is SYDVKM. CDR3 length: 16 amino acids. V lost 4 bases to trimming and J lost 7 bases, with 20 bases between them. The CDR3 is CASSSPAAGFGNTIYF. The CDR3 DNA reads TGTGCCAGCAGTTCCCCAGCGGCGGGGTTCGGGAACACCATATATTTT.

The genes are TRBV5-1 and TRBJ2-7; TRBD1 is a possible D gene (6 bases). V was shortened by 0 bases and J by 5 bases, with 18 bases between the two germline ends. Germline assignment: CDR1 SGHRS and CDR2 YFSETQ. The CDR3 is 16 residues long. Written as DNA, the CDR3 is TGCGCCAGCAGCTTGGTGGTAGGGGGTCCTAGAGACGAGCAGTACTTC. It is translated as CASSLVVGGPRDEQYF.

This rearrangement joins TRBV11-2 to TRBJ2-5; D is unresolved. The CDR3 consists of 12 residues. Trimming shortened V by 4 bases and J by 5 bases, and 8 bases separated the two germline ends. CDR1 and CDR2 (germline): SGHAT, FQNNGV. This chain's CDR3 is CASSWVRETQYF. CDR3 DNA sequence: TGTGCCAGCAGCTGGGTCAGGGAGACCCAGTACTTC.

The chain's CDR3 is CATSRDGTAAGRDNEQFF. The CDR3 nucleotides read TGTGCCACCAGCAGAGATGGTACGGCAGCGGGTAGGGACAATGAGCAGTTCTTC. The chain uses TRBV15 and TRBJ2-1, with a tentative D call TRBD2 (6 bases). Between the trimmed V and J ends, which lost 0 bases and 5 bases, there was a span of 20 bases. This CDR3 has 18 residues. Germline V gene data show CDR1 as LNHNV and CDR2 as YYDKDF (reference sequence).

This clone occurred once. V usage is TRBV5-1 and J usage is TRBJ2-1, with D tentatively TRBD1 (6 bases). Germline V gives CDR1 SGHRS, CDR2 YFSETQ. V lost 1 base and J lost 1, with 9 bases in between. The CDR3 runs to 15 residues. The CDR3 here is CASSLTGQSYNEQFF. The CDR3 nucleotides are TGCGCCAGCAGCTTGACAGGGCAATCCTACAATGAGCAGTTCTTC.

This clone has more than one count but fewer than ten. The rearrangement uses TRBV30 and TRBJ2-5; the D gene is possibly TRBD1 (6 bases). Germline lookup yields CDR1 GTSNPN and CDR2 SVGIG (reference sequence). CDR3 length: 11 residues. With 1 base removed from V and 13 bases from J, the gap between germline ends came to 13 bases. As DNA, the CDR3 is TGTGCCTGGAGTGGGACAGTCAACTTGTACTTC. Translated: CAWSGTVNLYF.

The V and J genes are TRBV7-2 and TRBJ1-2; weak D call: TRBD1 (5 bases). Germline loops: CDR1 SGHTA, CDR2 FQGNSA. The CDR3 spans 15 residues. V was clipped by 5 bases and J by 4 bases, with 17 bases between them. CDR3 sequence reads: CASSIWDSTTYGYTF. The CDR3, as DNA: TGTGCCAGCAGCATATGGGACTCTACGACCTATGGCTACACCTTC.

This clone was detected only once. The chain has TRBV7-2 and TRBJ2-1; TRBD1 aligns across 10 bases. With V trimmed by 4 bases and J by 7 bases, 4 bases remained unmatched. The germline CDR1 and CDR2 sequences are SGHTA and FQGNSA. The CDR3 is 14 amino acids. The CDR3 bases are TGTGCCAGCAGCTACGGACAGGGGGGGAATGAGCAGTTCTTC. It specifies CASSYGQGGNEQFF.

V and J are TRBV7-9 and TRBJ2-1; D is possibly TRBD2 (6 bases). This CDR3 contains 15 residues. Trimming left V 5 bases short and J 2 bases short, with 13 bases between. The germline V gene encodes CDR1 SEHNR and CDR2 FQNEAQ (reference sequence). CDR3 amino acids: CASSLSGFTYNEQFF. DNA of the CDR3: TGTGCCAGCAGCCTAAGCGGGTTCACCTACAATGAGCAGTTCTTC. The full variable domain, rest sourced from reference TRBV7-9 and TRBJ2-1, is DTGVSQNPRHKITKRGQNVTFRCDPISEHNRLYWYRQTLGQGPEFLTYFQNEAQLEKSRLLSDRFSAERPKGSFSTLEIQRTEQGDSAMYLCASSLSGFTYNEQFFGPGTRLTVL.

The chain carries TRBV14 and TRBJ2-7, with TRBD1 matching over 9 bases. J lost 3 bases, V lost 3 bases, and 6 bases had no gene match. The CDR3 sequence is 15 residues long. The germline gives CDR1 SGHDN, CDR2 FVKESK. The CDR3 bases are TGTGCCAGCAGCCAGAGAGACAGGGGGAACTACGAGCAGTACTTC. It yields the protein CASSQRDRGNYEQYF.

This clone qualifies as medium-sized. The J gene is TRBJ1-1, the V gene TRBV2, with D perhaps matching TRBD1 (5 bases). Per the germline V gene, CDR1 is SNHLY and CDR2 is FYNNEI. With 6 bases removed from V and 4 bases from J, the gap between germline ends came to 15 bases. The CDR3 has 14 residues. The DNA of the CDR3 is TGTGCCAGCAGGGGGGACGGCGGGGGCACTGAAGCTTTCTTT. Translating gives CASRGDGGGTEAFF.

The V call is TRBV4-3, the J call TRBJ1-2; 10 nucleotides agree with TRBD1. The V segment lost 0 bases and the J segment 14 bases; nucleotides outside the gene matches: 15. This CDR3 is built from 16 residues. Germline CDR1 reads LGHNA; CDR2 reads YSLEER. The CDR3 DNA is TGCGCCAGCAGCCAAGAGCCAGGGGGACAGGGGCCGGCCTGGACCTTC. It specifies CASSQEPGGQGPAWTF.

The rearrangement uses TRBV11-3 and TRBJ2-1, with D perhaps TRBD1 (6 bases). The germline V gene has CDR1 SGHNT and CDR2 YENEEA. This CDR3 spans 13 amino acids. The V end was cut by 1 base, the J end by 10 bases, with 11 bases between. CDR3 protein: CASSLVGTTEQFF. As DNA, the CDR3 is TGTGCCAGCAGCTTAGTCGGGACAACCGAGCAGTTCTTC.

This clone came up a few times. V is TRBV30 and J is TRBJ2-7, with D tentatively TRBD1 (6 bases). The ends were cut back, 4 bases at V and 2 bases at J, with 12 bases in the middle. This CDR3 comprises 13 residues. Germline loops: CDR1 GTSNPN, CDR2 SVGIG (reference sequence). The CDR3 protein is CAWTLDSAYEQYF. CDR3 bases: TGTGCCTGGACTCTGGACAGCGCCTACGAGCAGTACTTC.

The rearrangement links TRBV7-2 to TRBJ2-7; 9 bases are a match to TRBD2. Trimming removed 3 bases from V and 0 bases from J; junction bases left unmatched: 0. CDR3 length: 14 amino acids. From germline, CDR1 is SGHTA and CDR2 FQGNSA. The DNA of the CDR3 is TGTGCCAGCAGCTTGACTAGCGGCTCCTACGAGCAGTACTTC. Translated, it gives CASSLTSGSYEQYF.

This chain joins TRBV7-3 and TRBJ2-2, with D possibly matching TRBD1 (5 bases). CDR3 length: 16 residues. Germline V lookup: CDR1 SGHTA, CDR2 FQGTGA. Trimming removed 5 bases at V and 1 base at J, with 14 bases between. The CDR3 region is CASSLGPGWNTGELFF. CDR3 bases: TGTGCCAGCAGCCTGGGGCCAGGCTGGAACACCGGGGAGCTGTTTTTT. Using reference TRBV7-3 and TRBJ2-2 for the parts outside the CDR3, the full variable domain is GAGVSQTPSNKVTEKGKYVELRCDPISGHTALYWYRQSLGQGPEFLIYFQGTGAADDSGLPNDRFFAVRPEGSVSTLKIQRTERGDSAVYLCASSLGPGWNTGELFFGEGSRLTVL.

V usage is TRBV5-1 and J usage is TRBJ2-6; TRBD1 might be the D (5 bases). V dropped 2 bases and J dropped 0 bases, with 24 bases sitting between them. Looked up from germline, CDR1 is SGHRS and CDR2 is YFSETQ. The CDR3 runs to 21 residues. In DNA form, the CDR3 reads TGCGCCAGCAGCTTTTCGCCAACAGGATTGACATCGGGCTCTGGGGCCAACGTCCTGACTTTC. Amino acid sequence: CASSFSPTGLTSGSGANVLTF.

The rearrangement joins TRBV6-5 to TRBJ2-1; 8 positions agree with TRBD2. Germline V gene data show CDR1 as MNHEY and CDR2 as SVGAGI. The CDR3 spans 15 residues. V was pared by 6 bases and J by 3 bases, with 7 bases of the junction left unmatched. The CDR3 nucleotides are TGTGCCAGCAGATCGGGGGCGGGAGGCTACAATGAGCAGTTCTTC. It codes for CASRSGAGGYNEQFF.

The chain employs TRBV28 and TRBJ1-1; 7 bases are shared with TRBD1. With 5 bases clipped from V and 4 bases from J, the junction kept 4 bases outside the gene matches. There are 13 residues in the CDR3. CDR1 MDHEN and CDR2 SYDVKM come from the germline V gene. CDR3 coding DNA: TGTGCCAGCAGTCGGGGACAGTCCACTGAAGCTTTCTTT. Protein: CASSRGQSTEAFF.

This clone was observed once. This rearrangement joins TRBV7-2 to TRBJ2-1; 13 nucleotides match TRBD2. The trim removed 4 bases at V and 9 bases at J, leaving 6 bases unmatched. Germline V gene sequence: CDR1 SGHTA, CDR2 FQGNSA. The CDR3 runs 15 residues. CDR3 residues: CASSSGLAGALEQFF. The CDR3 DNA is TGTGCCAGCAGCTCAGGACTAGCGGGGGCGCTTGAGCAGTTCTTC.

This clone was seen only a few times. This chain joins TRBV7-9 and TRBJ2-5; D is perhaps TRBD1 (6 bases). The V end lost 5 bases, the J end lost 5 bases, and 18 bases lay between the germline ends. Germline loops: CDR1 SEHNR, CDR2 FQNEAQ (reference sequence). This CDR3 has 15 residues. The CDR3 region is CASSPPYRVGETQYF. CDR3 bases: TGTGCCAGCAGCCCCCCCTACAGGGTCGGGGAGACCCAGTACTTC.

The chain uses TRBV11-2 and TRBJ2-7; 11 bases are a match to TRBD2. This CDR3 comprises 13 residues. Per germline, CDR1 SGHAT and CDR2 FQNNGV. V lost 2 bases, J lost 6 bases, and 0 bases stayed unmatched. The CDR3 DNA reads TGTGCCAGCAGCTTACTAGCGGGAGGCGAGCAGTACTTC. Its translation is CASSLLAGGEQYF.

The genes are TRBV7-3 and TRBJ2-7, with TRBD2 identical over 9 bases. V dropped 1 base and J dropped 2; count of bases not matched to a gene: 3. CDR3 length: 15 amino acids. Germline V gene lookup returns CDR1 SGHTA and CDR2 FQGTGA. CDR3 residues: CASSLKAGGPYEQYF. In DNA, the CDR3 is TGTGCCAGCAGCTTAAAGGCGGGAGGGCCCTACGAGCAGTACTTC.

This clone was seen only once. V usage is TRBV7-8 and J usage is TRBJ1-1; D is unresolved. The germline gives CDR1 SGHVS, CDR2 FQNEAQ. Trimming removed 5 bases at V and 1 base at J, with 8 bases between. This CDR3 has 13 residues. The CDR3 loop is CASSIDSNTEAFF. The CDR3 DNA sequence: TGTGCCAGCAGCATCGACTCGAACACTGAAGCTTTCTTT.

Note on this clone: At one of its ends the junction is not consistent with the germline gene, which may arise from a read error. V is TRBV4-1 and J is TRBJ2-7, with TRBD2 identical over 8 bases. The CDR3 consists of 14 residues. The germline CDR1 and CDR2 sequences are MGHRA and YSYEKL. The CDR3 reads CASSPTSGSYAQYF. The CDR3 coding sequence is TGCGCCAGCAGCCCCACTAGCGGAAGTTACGCGCAGTACTTC.

The rearrangement links TRBV7-3 to TRBJ2-3; TRBD1 agrees at 7 bases. Germline CDR1 SGHTA, CDR2 FQGTGA. The CDR3 is 15 amino acids. Trimming cost V 2 bases and J 3 bases; bases outside gene matches: 5. This chain's CDR3 is CASSLGTVMTDTQYF. In DNA form, the CDR3 reads TGTGCCAGCAGCTTAGGGACAGTGATGACAGATACGCAGTATTTT.